The clone carrying this T cell receptor beta chain has a handful of counts. The target antigen is unknown. PCR primers comprised 60 Vbeta and 13 Jbeta primers. The table came from immunoSEQ multiplex PCR; TCRdb's copy has only in-frame clones and leaves some out. Of around 160,000 clones in the sample, roughly 80% are singletons; the top ten hold less than 5%. CDR1 and CDR2 from the germline V gene are LGHNA and YNFKEQ. The CDR3 is made up of 13 amino acids. V lost 7 bases, J lost 5 bases, and 5 bases stayed unmatched. The data were taken from a study of cytomegalovirus exposure and HLA in healthy donors. Study summary: Earlier findings included some 120 million unique TCR beta sequences obtained from roughly 200 million T cells. The study's findings and limits: The majority of TCR sequences were rare, yet some public TCRs appeared in many donors. Available immune exposure information was restricted to CMV serostatus only.

At sampling all donors were nominally healthy, likely with unrecorded immune exposures. What was sequenced was PBMCs. The receptor was isolated from a male donor in good health and CMV-seronegative. This chain connects TRBV4-2 to TRBJ2-1; 7 bases map to TRBD2. The DNA for the CDR3 is TGTGCCAGCAAGCGGGGAGGGAACAATGAGCAGTTCTTC. It specifies CASKRGGNNEQFF.